In this sample, the clone carrying this TCR beta chain turned up a few times. The data are from a study of blood T cells in healthy people across ages. A J-beta primer mix and a sample-barcoded 5' primer were used in a second PCR of about 6 to 12 cycles. Each of the cDNA molecules was tagged by a template-switch adaptor with 12 random nucleotides. TCRdb recomputed calls from the 5' RACE reads with MiXCR, one row per CDR3 protein. The sample yields approximately 800,000 distinct CDR3 sequences, about 48% seen once. The sequence derives from an older man in good health. Sample: blood.

CDR3 in DNA: TGTGCCAGCAGCTTAGCGGCCCAGCGGGAGCAGTTCTTC. Translating it yields CASSLAAQREQFF. The V gene is TRBV7-6, the J gene TRBJ2-1; D might be TRBD2 (5 bases). The CDR3 consists of 13 residues. Germline CDR1 SGHVS, CDR2 FNYEAQ. V was pared by 0 bases and J by 10 bases, with 10 bases between.